Listed below are T cell receptor beta chains from one sample, sequenced in a study of blood T cell repertoires in COVID-19. Profiled with immunoSEQ multiplex PCR; TCRdb holds only in-frame clones, not every one. Of about 70,000 clones in the sample, roughly three quarters are singletons; the top ten hold about 6%. The sequencing sample was made of peripheral blood. These receptors all stem from a woman aged 55-70 years with acute or convalescent COVID-19. The CDR3 runs from the conserved cysteine through the conserved F or W. The D gene is left open where the match is weak. Expanded clones are given a class, and other clones once, few, many or no size at all.

d_gene: NA
abundance: NA
v_gene: TRBV7-2
j_gene: TRBJ2-7
CDR3nt: TGTGCCAGCAGCTTAGCCTGGGCCGAGCAGTACTTC
CDR3aa: CASSLAWAEQYF

d_gene: TRBD2
abundance: NA
v_gene: TRBV7-3
j_gene: TRBJ2-3
CDR3nt: TGTGCCAGCAGCCCAGGACTAGCGGGGGGGGCAGATACGCAGTATTTT
CDR3aa: CASSPGLAGGADTQYF

d_gene: NA
abundance: NA
v_gene: TRBV7-9
j_gene: TRBJ1-1
CDR3nt: TGTGCCAGCAGCTCCCCGGGTCTCGTGGATGAAGCTTTCTTT
CDR3aa: CASSSPGLVDEAFF

d_gene: TRBD1
abundance: NA
v_gene: TRBV9
j_gene: TRBJ1-2
CDR3nt: TGTGCCAGCAGCGTGGGCCTAGACAGGGGGCCCTTGGGTGGCTACACCTTC
CDR3aa: CASSVGLDRGPLGGYTF

d_gene: TRBD1
abundance: NA
v_gene: TRBV19
j_gene: TRBJ1-1
CDR3nt: TGTGCCAGTAGTCCGGGGACAGGGAGAAAGAACACTGAAGCTTTCTTT
CDR3aa: CASSPGTGRKNTEAFF

d_gene: TRBD2
abundance: NA
v_gene: TRBV27
j_gene: TRBJ2-1
CDR3nt: TGTGCCAGCACTACCCCGGGACTAGAGCAGTTCTTC
CDR3aa: CASTTPGLEQFF

d_gene: NA
abundance: NA
v_gene: TRBV3-1/TRBV3-2
j_gene: TRBJ2-7
CDR3nt: TGTGCCAGCAGCCTAGTAAGTGGCGAGCAGTACTTC
CDR3aa: CASSLVSGEQYF

d_gene: NA
abundance: NA
v_gene: TRBV6-1
j_gene: TRBJ2-2
CDR3nt: TGTGCCAGCAGTGAAGGGAGCGGGGAGCTGTTTTTT
CDR3aa: CASSEGSGELFF

d_gene: NA
abundance: NA
v_gene: TRBV9
j_gene: TRBJ2-5
CDR3nt: TGTGCCAGCACCCTCGGAATAGCGGAAGAGACCCAGTACTTC
CDR3aa: CASTLGIAEETQYF

d_gene: NA
abundance: NA
v_gene: TRBV7-6
j_gene: TRBJ1-2
CDR3nt: TGTGCCAGCAGTAGTGAGGGTTCAGGTTATGGCTACACCTTC
CDR3aa: CASSSEGSGYGYTF

d_gene: TRBD1
abundance: NA
v_gene: TRBV7-7
j_gene: TRBJ1-2
CDR3nt: TGTGCTAGCAGCTTAATCCGGGCAGGGGGTAGCGGCTACACCTTC
CDR3aa: CASSLIRAGGSGYTF

d_gene: TRBD2
abundance: NA
v_gene: TRBV5-5
j_gene: TRBJ2-3
CDR3nt: TGTGCCAGCAGCTTGGATATTAGCGGGGGAGATACGCAGTATTTT
CDR3aa: CASSLDISGGDTQYF

d_gene: TRBD2
abundance: NA
v_gene: TRBV2
j_gene: TRBJ2-3
CDR3nt: TGTGCCAGCAGTCAACTAGCGGGGGATACGCAGTATTTT
CDR3aa: CASSQLAGDTQYF

d_gene: TRBD1
abundance: few
v_gene: TRBV5-1
j_gene: TRBJ1-2
CDR3nt: TGCGCCAGCAGCCCCGTTGCCATGACAGGGACATATGGCTACACCTTC
CDR3aa: CASSPVAMTGTYGYTF

d_gene: TRBD1
abundance: once
v_gene: TRBV2
j_gene: TRBJ1-1
CDR3nt: TGTGCCCCCCGGGACAGGCTCTACACTGAAGCTTTCTTT
CDR3aa: CAPRDRLYTEAFF

d_gene: NA
abundance: NA
v_gene: TRBV4-1
j_gene: TRBJ2-7
CDR3nt: TGCGCCAGCAGCCAAAGAGGGACTGATTCCTACGAGCAGTACTTC
CDR3aa: CASSQRGTDSYEQYF